The 20 T cell receptor beta chains below all came from one sample that was sequenced in a study of T cells in tuberculosis (dated by TCRdb to 2017 to 2018). Receptor amplification or capture employed the immunoSEQ multiplex PCR assay. In its TCRdb copy, this immuneACCESS table keeps in-frame sequences only and misses some clones. Where compared with another copy, unresolved V genes explain less than half of these, and the others have no known cause. Recorded for this sample are over 30,000 clones; roughly 97% of them occurred a single time. 6.2% of the sample is held by the ten biggest clonotypes. The sequenced material came from PBMCs. The receptors were gathered from a donor between 10 and 35 years old with latent tuberculosis or without tuberculosis infection.

The genes are TRBV5-1 and TRBJ1-1, with D uncertain. The CDR3 runs 14 residues. The ends were cut back, 1 base at V and 2 bases at J, with 9 bases in the middle. In germline, CDR1 is SGHRS, CDR2 YFSETQ. The CDR3 region is CASSLRSVNTEAFF. The CDR3, as DNA: TGCGCCAGCAGCTTGCGCAGTGTAAACACTGAAGCTTTCTTT.

The genes are TRBV1 and TRBJ2-7; the table names TRBD2, a call not compared with the DNA. TRBV1 is a documented pseudogene. This CDR3 is built from 17 residues. CDR3 protein: CTSSQVPREGKDYEQYF. The CDR3 bases are TGCACCAGCAGCCAAGTCCCCCGGGAGGGGAAGGACTACGAGCAGTACTTC.

This chain joins TRBV7-2 and TRBJ1-1; TRBD1 might be the D (6 bases). CDR1 is SGHTA and CDR2 is FQGNSA in the germline V gene. Deletions cut 5 bases from V and 6 bases from J, with 16 bases between. The CDR3 loop spans 14 amino acids. CDR3 region: CASSRSGVQPEAFF. The CDR3 nucleotides are TGTGCCAGCAGCCGTTCAGGGGTGCAACCTGAAGCTTTCTTT.

The rearrangement uses TRBV6-1 and TRBJ1-1, with 8 bases fitting TRBD1. Germline CDR1 is MNHNS and CDR2 is SASEGT. The ends lost 6 bases at V and 4 bases at J; junction bases unmatched: 4. The CDR3 is made up of 13 amino acids. CDR3 sequence reads: CASSPTGVTEAFF. In DNA, the CDR3 is TGTGCCAGCAGCCCGACAGGGGTCACTGAAGCTTTCTTT.

This clone came up once. V and J are TRBV5-1 and TRBJ1-3, with D unclear. Trimming took 4 bases from V and 0 from J, leaving 14 bases between them. The CDR3 runs 16 residues. Germline values: CDR1 SGHRS, CDR2 YFSETQ. The CDR3 coding sequence is TGCGCCAGCAGCCCGAATGCGGGGTACTCTGGAAACACCATATATTTT. Protein: CASSPNAGYSGNTIYF.

The CDR3 DNA sequence: TGTGCCAGCAGTTACTCGACAGGGACTAGTGCTTTCTTC. Encoded protein: CASSYSTGTSAFF. The V call is TRBV6-6, the J call TRBJ2-1; D might be TRBD2 (8 bases). Trimming removed 0 bases at V and 16 bases at J, with 16 bases between. This CDR3 is built from 13 residues. Per the germline V gene, CDR1 is MNHNY and CDR2 is SVGAGI (reference sequence).

The chain couples TRBV14 to TRBJ1-3, with 7 bases matching TRBD1. The CDR3 extends over 17 amino acids. CDR1 is SGHDN, CDR2 FVKESK, per germline. Germline trimming cut 4 bases from V and 3 bases from J; bases unmatched to any gene: 12. The DNA for the CDR3 is TGTGCCAGCAGCCGAACTACCACAGGGGATCTTGGAAACACCATATATTTT. It specifies CASSRTTTGDLGNTIYF.

The chain has TRBV9 and TRBJ1-2; D gene ambiguous. Germline V gives CDR1 SGDLS, CDR2 YYNGEE. The germline V and J ends were trimmed by 0 bases and 3 bases, with 3 bases remaining between them. The CDR3 runs to 12 residues. CDR3 protein: CASSVAYYGYTF. For the CDR3, the DNA is TGTGCCAGCAGCGTAGCCTACTATGGCTACACCTTC.

The DNA for the CDR3 is TGTGCCAGCAGTGAATCAACGGCAAGGGGTGGCTACACCTTC. Its protein is CASSESTARGGYTF. This chain connects TRBV6-1 to TRBJ1-2, with a weak D call TRBD1 (5 bases). Germline V gene lookup returns CDR1 MNHNS and CDR2 SASEGT. The length of the CDR3 is 14 residues. V lost 2 bases and J 7 bases, leaving 14 bases between the germline ends.

This rearrangement joins TRBV5-8 to TRBJ1-2; TRBD1 aligns across 7 bases. The CDR3 sequence is 14 residues long. V trimming: 5 bases; J trimming: 3 bases; junction bases outside the gene matches: 7. From germline, CDR1 is SGHTS and CDR2 YDEGEE. The CDR3 sequence is CASSLRQGYYGYTF. The CDR3 region has the DNA TGTGCCAGCAGTTTGAGACAGGGTTACTATGGCTACACCTTC. Complete variable domain (other parts from reference TRBV5-8 and TRBJ1-2): EAGVTQSPTHLIKTRGQQATLRCSPISGHTSVYWYQQALGLGLQFLLWYDEGEERNRGNFPPRFSGRQFPNYSSELNVNALELEDSALYLCASSLRQGYYGYTFGSGTRLTVV.

The chain links TRBV10-2 to TRBJ2-6, with a possible D match to TRBD1 (5 bases). CDR3 size: 16 residues. Germline V CDR1 and CDR2: WSHSY, SAAADI. Between the trimmed V and J ends, which lost 4 bases and 1 base, there was a span of 11 bases. DNA for the CDR3: TGCGCCAGCAGTGTTCCAGGGCTGTCTGGGGCCAACGTCCTGACTTTC. This translates into CASSVPGLSGANVLTF.

This clone was picked up one time. The chain combines TRBV6-6 with TRBJ2-1, with 7 bases fitting TRBD2. Germline values: CDR1 MNHNY, CDR2 SVGAGI (reference sequence). This CDR3 comprises 14 residues. V lost 7 bases, J lost 4 bases, and 7 bases stayed unmatched. CDR3 DNA: TGTGCCAGCACCGGGCTAGCGGAATACAATGAGCAGTTCTTC. Encoded protein: CASTGLAEYNEQFF.

A single count supports this clone. The rearrangement joins TRBV13 to TRBJ2-7; 12 positions match TRBD1. The junction had 11 bases not matched to a gene; V was cut back by 2 bases and J by 3 bases. The germline V gene encodes CDR1 PRHDT and CDR2 FYEKMQ (reference sequence). This CDR3 has 18 amino acids. DNA of the CDR3: TGTGCCAGCAGCTTAACCCGCCCCGGGACAGGGGGCTTCTACGAGCAGTACTTC. Its protein product is CASSLTRPGTGGFYEQYF.

J is TRBJ2-5 and V is TRBV7-8; no clear D gene. The CDR3 totals 15 residues. Trimming cost V 5 bases and J 5 bases, with 18 bases left between them. Germline lookup yields CDR1 SGHVS and CDR2 FQNEAQ. The CDR3 here is CASSTYTTSEETQYF. The CDR3 nucleotides are TGTGCCAGCAGCACCTACACAACCAGCGAGGAGACCCAGTACTTC.

J is TRBJ2-2 and V is TRBV25-1; TRBD2 agrees at 9 bases. CDR1 and CDR2 from the germline V gene are MGHDK and SYGVNS. The CDR3 runs to 16 residues. The V gene end was trimmed by 1 base and the J gene end by 5 bases; junction bases not matched to a gene: 5. The CDR3 region has the DNA TGTGCCAGCAGTGAATTTCCCACTAGCGGGACCGGGGAGCTGTTTTTT. It is translated as CASSEFPTSGTGELFF.

The V gene is TRBV29-1, the J gene TRBJ1-2, with 9 bases fitting TRBD1. The CDR3 runs to 12 residues. The V and J ends lost 6 bases and 7 bases, in that order; junction bases with no gene match: 6. Germline V CDR1 and CDR2: SQVTM, ANQGSEA. The CDR3 coding sequence is TGCAGCGTGAACAGGGGGCACGGTGGCTACACCTTC. It specifies CSVNRGHGGYTF.

This clone was recorded once. This chain uses TRBV2 with TRBJ1-5; D possibly corresponds to TRBD1 (6 bases). The V gene lost 4 bases and the J gene lost 5 bases, with 12 bases spanning the gap. CDR1 and CDR2 from the germline V gene are SNHLY and FYNNEI. This CDR3 comprises 14 residues. DNA for the CDR3: TGTGCCAGCAGTGTTGGACAGCTTTATCAGCCCCAGCATTTT. Its translation is CASSVGQLYQPQHF.

This rearrangement joins TRBV6-6 to TRBJ2-1; 9 bases align to TRBD2. Germline CDR1 MNHNY, CDR2 SVGAGI (reference sequence). The CDR3 totals 16 residues. V lost 0 bases and J lost 7; bases outside the gene matches: 7. The chain's CDR3 is CASSYSRGGAQNEQFF. The CDR3 coding sequence is TGTGCCAGCAGTTACTCTCGCGGGGGGGCGCAGAATGAGCAGTTCTTC.

This clone is labeled medium-sized. V is TRBV4-2 and J is TRBJ2-3; D is perhaps TRBD2 (6 bases). V lost 0 bases to trimming and J lost 3 bases, with 13 bases between them. Germline values: CDR1 LGHNA, CDR2 YNFKEQ. CDR3 length: 16 amino acids. CDR3 DNA: TGTGCCAGCAGCCAAGATCGGGGGAGCGGTACAGATACGCAGTATTTT. Amino acids: CASSQDRGSGTDTQYF.

The rearrangement uses TRBV9 and TRBJ2-6; 8 bases agree with TRBD1. Germline CDR1 is SGDLS and CDR2 is YYNGEE. V trimming: 3 bases; J trimming: 1 base; junction bases outside the gene matches: 6. The CDR3 is made up of 17 amino acids. This CDR3 reads CASSGQRTGSGANVLTF. Here the CDR3 DNA reads TGTGCCAGCAGCGGACAACGGACAGGGTCTGGGGCCAACGTCCTGACTTTC.